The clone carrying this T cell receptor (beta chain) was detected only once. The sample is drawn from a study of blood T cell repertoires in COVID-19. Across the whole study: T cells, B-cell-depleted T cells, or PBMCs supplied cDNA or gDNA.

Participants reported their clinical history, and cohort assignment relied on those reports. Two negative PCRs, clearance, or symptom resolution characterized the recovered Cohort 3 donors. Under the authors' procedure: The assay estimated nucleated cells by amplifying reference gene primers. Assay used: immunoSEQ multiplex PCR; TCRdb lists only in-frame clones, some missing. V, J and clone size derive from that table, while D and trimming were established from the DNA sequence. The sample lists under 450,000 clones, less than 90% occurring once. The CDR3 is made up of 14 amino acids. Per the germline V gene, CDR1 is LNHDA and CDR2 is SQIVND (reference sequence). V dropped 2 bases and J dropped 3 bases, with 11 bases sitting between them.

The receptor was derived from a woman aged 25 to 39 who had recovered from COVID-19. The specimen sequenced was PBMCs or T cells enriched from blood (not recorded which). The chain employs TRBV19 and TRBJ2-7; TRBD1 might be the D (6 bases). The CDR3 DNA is TGTGCCAGTAGTATAAAGGGACATGGCTACGAGCAGTACTTC. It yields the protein CASSIKGHGYEQYF. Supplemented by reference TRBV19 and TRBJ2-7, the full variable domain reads DGGITQSPKYLFRKEGQNVTLSCEQNLNHDAMYWYRQDPGQGLRLIYYSQIVNDFQKGDIAEGYSVSREKKESFPLTVTSAQKNPTAFYLCASSIKGHGYEQYFGPGTRLTVT.